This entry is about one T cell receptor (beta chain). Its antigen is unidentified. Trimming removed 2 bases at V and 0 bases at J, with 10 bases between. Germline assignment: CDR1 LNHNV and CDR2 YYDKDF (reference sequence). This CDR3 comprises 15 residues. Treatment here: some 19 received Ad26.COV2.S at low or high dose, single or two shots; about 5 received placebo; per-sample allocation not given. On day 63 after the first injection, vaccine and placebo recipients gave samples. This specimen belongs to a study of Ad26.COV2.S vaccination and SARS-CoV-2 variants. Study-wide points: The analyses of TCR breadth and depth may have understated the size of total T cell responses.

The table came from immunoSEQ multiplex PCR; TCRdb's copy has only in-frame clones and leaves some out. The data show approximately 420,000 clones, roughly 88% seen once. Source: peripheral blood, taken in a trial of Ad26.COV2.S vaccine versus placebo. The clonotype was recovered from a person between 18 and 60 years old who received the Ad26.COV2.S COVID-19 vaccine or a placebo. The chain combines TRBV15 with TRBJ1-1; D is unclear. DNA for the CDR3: TGTGCCACCAGCAGATCCGCCAGCATGAACACTGAAGCTTTCTTT. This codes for CATSRSASMNTEAFF.